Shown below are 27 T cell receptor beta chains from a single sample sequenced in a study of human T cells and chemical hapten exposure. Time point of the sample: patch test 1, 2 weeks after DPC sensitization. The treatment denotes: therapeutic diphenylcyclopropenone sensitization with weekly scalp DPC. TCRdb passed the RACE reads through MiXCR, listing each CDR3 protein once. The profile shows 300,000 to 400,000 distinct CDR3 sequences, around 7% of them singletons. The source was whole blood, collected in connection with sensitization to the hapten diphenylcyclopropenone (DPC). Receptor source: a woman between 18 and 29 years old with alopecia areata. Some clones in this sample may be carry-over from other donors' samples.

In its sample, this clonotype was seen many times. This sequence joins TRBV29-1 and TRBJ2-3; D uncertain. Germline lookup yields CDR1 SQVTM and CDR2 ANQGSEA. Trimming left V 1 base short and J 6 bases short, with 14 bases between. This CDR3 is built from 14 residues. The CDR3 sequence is CSVEVKYPVDTQYF. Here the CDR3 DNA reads TGCAGCGTTGAAGTCAAGTACCCCGTGGATACGCAGTATTTT.

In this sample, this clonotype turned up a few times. CDR3: CASSLGPLGAFF. The CDR3 coding sequence is TGTGCCAGCAGCCTGGGACCGTTAGGAGCTTTCTTT. The chain carries TRBV7-2 and TRBJ1-1; TRBD1 is a possible D gene (5 bases). Germline CDR1 SGHTA, CDR2 FQGNSA. Trimming pared 5 bases from V and 10 bases from J, leaving 14 bases between. The CDR3 is 12 residues long.

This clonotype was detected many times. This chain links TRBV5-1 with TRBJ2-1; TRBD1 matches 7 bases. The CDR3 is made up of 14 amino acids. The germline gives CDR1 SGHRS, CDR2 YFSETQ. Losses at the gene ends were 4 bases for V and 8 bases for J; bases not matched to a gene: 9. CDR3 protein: CASSRTDRADEQFF. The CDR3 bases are TGCGCCAGCAGCCGGACCGACAGGGCAGATGAGCAGTTCTTC.

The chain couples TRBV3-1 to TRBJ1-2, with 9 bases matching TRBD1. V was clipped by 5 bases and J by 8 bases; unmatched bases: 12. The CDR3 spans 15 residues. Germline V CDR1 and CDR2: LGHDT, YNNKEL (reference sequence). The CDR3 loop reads CASSSNRDRVSGYTF. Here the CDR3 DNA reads TGTGCCAGCAGCTCCAACCGGGACAGGGTGTCCGGCTACACCTTC. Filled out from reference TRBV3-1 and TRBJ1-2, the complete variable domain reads DTAVSQTPKYLVTQMGNDKSIKCEQNLGHDTMYWYKQDSKKFLKIMFSYNNKELIINETVPNRFSPKSPDKAHLNLHINSLELGDSAVYFCASSSNRDRVSGYTFGSGTRLTVV.

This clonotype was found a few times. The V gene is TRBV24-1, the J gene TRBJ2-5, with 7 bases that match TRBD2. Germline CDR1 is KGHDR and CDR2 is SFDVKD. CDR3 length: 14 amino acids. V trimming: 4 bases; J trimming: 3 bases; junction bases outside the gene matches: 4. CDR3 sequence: CATSDPAGEETQYF. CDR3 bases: TGTGCCACCAGTGACCCCGCGGGGGAAGAGACCCAGTACTTC.

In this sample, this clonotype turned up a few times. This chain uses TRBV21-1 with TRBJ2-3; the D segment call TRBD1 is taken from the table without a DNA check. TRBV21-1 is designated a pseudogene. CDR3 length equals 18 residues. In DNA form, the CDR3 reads TGTGCCAGCAGCAAAGACCACCAGGGCTCGTGGTACACAGATACGCAGTATTTT. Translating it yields CASSKDHQGSWYTDTQYF.

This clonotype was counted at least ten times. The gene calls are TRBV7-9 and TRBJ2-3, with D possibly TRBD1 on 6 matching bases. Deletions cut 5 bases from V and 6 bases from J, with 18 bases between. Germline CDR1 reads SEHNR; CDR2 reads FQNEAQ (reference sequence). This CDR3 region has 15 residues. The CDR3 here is CASSQIQGSWDTQYF. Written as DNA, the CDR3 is TGTGCCAGCAGCCAGATTCAGGGGTCCTGGGATACGCAGTATTTT.

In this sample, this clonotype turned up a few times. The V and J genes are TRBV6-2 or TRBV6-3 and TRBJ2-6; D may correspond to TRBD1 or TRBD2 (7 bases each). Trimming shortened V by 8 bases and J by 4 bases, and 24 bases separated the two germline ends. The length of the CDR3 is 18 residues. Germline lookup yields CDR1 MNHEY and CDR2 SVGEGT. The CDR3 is CASCTGGGGSAGANVLTF. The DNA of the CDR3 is TGTGCCAGCTGTACGGGGGGAGGGGGCTCAGCCGGGGCCAACGTCCTGACTTTC.

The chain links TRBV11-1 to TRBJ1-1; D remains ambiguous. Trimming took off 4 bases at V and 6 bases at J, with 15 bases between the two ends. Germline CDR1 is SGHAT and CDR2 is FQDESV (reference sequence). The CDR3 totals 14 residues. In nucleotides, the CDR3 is TGTGCCAGCAGCTCTTCCTACCCGGCCCCTGAAGCTTTCTTT. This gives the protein CASSSSYPAPEAFF.

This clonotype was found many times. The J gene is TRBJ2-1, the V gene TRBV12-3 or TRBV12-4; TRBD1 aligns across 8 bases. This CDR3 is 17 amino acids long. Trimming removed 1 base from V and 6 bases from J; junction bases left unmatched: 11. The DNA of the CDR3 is TGTGCCAGCAGTTTAGAGCCCGGACAGGGTCGAGTCAATGAGCAGTTCTTC. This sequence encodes CASSLEPGQGRVNEQFF.

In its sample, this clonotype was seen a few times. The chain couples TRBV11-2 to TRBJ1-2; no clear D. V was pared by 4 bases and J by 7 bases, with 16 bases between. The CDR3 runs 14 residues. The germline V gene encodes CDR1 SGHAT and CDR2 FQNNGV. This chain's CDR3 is CASSYESTGFGYTF. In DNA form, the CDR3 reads TGTGCCAGCAGCTACGAGTCTACCGGTTTTGGCTACACCTTC.

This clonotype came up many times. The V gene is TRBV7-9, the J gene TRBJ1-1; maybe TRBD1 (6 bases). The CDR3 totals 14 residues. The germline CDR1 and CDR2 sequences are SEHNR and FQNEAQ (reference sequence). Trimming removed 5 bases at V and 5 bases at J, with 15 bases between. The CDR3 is CASSPSGAETEAFF. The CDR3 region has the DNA TGTGCCAGCAGCCCCTCAGGGGCGGAAACTGAAGCTTTCTTT.

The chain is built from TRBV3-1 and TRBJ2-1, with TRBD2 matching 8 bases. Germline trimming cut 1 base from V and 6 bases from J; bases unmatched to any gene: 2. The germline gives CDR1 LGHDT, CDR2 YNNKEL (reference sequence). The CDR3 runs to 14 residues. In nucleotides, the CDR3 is TGTGCCAGCAGCCAAGGGACTAGCTTCAATGAGCAGTTCTTC. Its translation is CASSQGTSFNEQFF.

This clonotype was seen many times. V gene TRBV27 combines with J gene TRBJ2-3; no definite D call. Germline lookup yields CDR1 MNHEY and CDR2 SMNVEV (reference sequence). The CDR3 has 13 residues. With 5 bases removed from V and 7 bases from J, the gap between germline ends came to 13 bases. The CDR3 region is CASSASYSYTQYF. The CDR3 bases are TGTGCCAGCAGTGCGTCCTACTCGTATACGCAGTATTTT.

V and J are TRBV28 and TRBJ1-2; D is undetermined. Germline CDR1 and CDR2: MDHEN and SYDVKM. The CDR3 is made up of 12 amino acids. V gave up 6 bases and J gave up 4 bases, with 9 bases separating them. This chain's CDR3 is CASSRGSYGYTF. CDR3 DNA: TGTGCCAGCAGCCGGGGTTCCTATGGCTACACCTTC.

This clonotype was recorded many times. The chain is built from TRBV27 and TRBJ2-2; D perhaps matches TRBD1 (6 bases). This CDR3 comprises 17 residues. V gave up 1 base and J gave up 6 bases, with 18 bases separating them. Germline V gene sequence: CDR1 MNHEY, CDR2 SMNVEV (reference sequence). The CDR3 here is CASSLYPPRQAPGELFF. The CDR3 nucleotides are TGTGCCAGCAGTTTATATCCCCCGCGACAGGCCCCCGGGGAGCTGTTTTTT.

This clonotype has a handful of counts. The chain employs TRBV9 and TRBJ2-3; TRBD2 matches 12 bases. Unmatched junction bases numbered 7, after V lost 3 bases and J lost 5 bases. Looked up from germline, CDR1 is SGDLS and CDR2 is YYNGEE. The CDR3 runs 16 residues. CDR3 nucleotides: TGTGCCAGCAGCGCCTCTAGCGGGGGGGCGGAAGATACGCAGTATTTT. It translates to CASSASSGGAEDTQYF.

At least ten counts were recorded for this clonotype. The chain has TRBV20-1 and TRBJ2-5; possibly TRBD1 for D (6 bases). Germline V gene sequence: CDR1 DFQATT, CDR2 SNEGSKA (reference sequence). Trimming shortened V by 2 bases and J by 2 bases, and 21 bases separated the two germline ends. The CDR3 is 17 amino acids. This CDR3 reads CSARLQGPPRQQETQYF. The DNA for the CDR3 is TGCAGTGCTAGACTACAGGGCCCGCCGCGCCAACAAGAGACCCAGTACTTC.

For the CDR3, the DNA is TGTGCCAGCAGTTGGTCCTTTGGGCGGGGTTCTCCTGAAGAGCAGTACTTC. Protein sequence: CASSWSFGRGSPEEQYF. The chain employs TRBV6-2 or TRBV6-3 and TRBJ2-7; a possible D gene is TRBD2 (6 bases). Trimming removed 4 bases at V and 7 bases at J, with 26 bases between. Germline values: CDR1 MNHEY, CDR2 SVGEGT. CDR3 length equals 17 residues.

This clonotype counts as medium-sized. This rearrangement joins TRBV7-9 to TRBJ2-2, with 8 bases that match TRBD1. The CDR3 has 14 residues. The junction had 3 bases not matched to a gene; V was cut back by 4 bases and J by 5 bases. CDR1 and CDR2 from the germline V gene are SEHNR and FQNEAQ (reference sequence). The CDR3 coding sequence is TGTGCCAGCAGCTCAGGGGGCCTAACCGGGGAGCTGTTTTTT. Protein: CASSSGGLTGELFF. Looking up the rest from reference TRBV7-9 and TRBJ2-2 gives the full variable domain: DTGVSQNPRHKITKRGQNVTFRCDPISEHNRLYWYRQTLGQGPEFLTYFQNEAQLEKSRLLSDRFSAERPKGSFSTLEIQRTEQGDSAMYLCASSSGGLTGELFFGEGSRLTVL.

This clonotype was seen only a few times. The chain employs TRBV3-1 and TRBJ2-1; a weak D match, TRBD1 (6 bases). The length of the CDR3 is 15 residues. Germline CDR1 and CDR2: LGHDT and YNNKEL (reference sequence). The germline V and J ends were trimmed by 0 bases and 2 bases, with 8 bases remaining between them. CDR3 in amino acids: CASSQDQGPYNEQFF. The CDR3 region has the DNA TGTGCCAGCAGCCAAGATCAGGGGCCCTACAATGAGCAGTTCTTC.

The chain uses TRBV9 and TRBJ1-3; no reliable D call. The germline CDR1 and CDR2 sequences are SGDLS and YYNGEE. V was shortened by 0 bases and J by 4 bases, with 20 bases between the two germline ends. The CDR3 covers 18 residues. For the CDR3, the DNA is TGTGCCAGCAGCGTAGCGCTTGGTGGGAGCTATACGGGAAACACCATATATTTT. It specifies CASSVALGGSYTGNTIYF. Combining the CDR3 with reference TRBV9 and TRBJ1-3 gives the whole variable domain DSGVTQTPKHLITATGQRVTLRCSPRSGDLSVYWYQQSLDQGLQFLIQYYNGEERAKGNILERFSAQQFPDLHSELNLSSLELGDSALYFCASSVALGGSYTGNTIYFGEGSWLTVV.

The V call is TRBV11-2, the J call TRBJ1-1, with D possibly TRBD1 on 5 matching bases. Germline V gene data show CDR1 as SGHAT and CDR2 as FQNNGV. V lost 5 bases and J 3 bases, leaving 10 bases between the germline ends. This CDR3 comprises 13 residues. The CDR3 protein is CASSMLGDTEAFF. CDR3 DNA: TGTGCCAGCAGCATGCTGGGGGACACTGAAGCTTTCTTT.

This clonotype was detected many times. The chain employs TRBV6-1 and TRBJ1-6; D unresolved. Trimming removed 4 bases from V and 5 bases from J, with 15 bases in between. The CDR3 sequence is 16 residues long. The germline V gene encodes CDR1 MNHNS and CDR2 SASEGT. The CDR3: CASSGVGNSDNSPLHF. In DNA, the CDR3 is TGTGCCAGCAGTGGCGTTGGAAACAGCGATAATTCACCCCTCCACTTT.

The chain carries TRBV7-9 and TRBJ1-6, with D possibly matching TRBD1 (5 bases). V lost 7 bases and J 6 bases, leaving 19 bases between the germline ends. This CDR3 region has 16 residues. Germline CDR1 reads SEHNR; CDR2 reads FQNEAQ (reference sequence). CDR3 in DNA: TGTGCCAGCAACCGGGGCCGAGAACCCCTTAATTCACCCCTCCACTTT. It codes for CASNRGREPLNSPLHF.

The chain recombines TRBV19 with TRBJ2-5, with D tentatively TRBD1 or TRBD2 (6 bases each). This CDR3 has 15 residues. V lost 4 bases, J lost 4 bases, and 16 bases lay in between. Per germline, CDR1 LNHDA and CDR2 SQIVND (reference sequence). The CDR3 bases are TGTGCCAGTAGTAGGGGGGCCCAGTACCGAGAGACCCAGTACTTC. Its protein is CASSRGAQYRETQYF.

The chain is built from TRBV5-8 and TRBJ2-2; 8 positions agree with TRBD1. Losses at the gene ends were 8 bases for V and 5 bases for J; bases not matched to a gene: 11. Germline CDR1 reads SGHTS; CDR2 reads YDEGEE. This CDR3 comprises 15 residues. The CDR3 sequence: CASNRRGRLTGELFF. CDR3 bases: TGTGCCAGTAATCGCAGGGGGCGCCTTACCGGGGAGCTGTTTTTT. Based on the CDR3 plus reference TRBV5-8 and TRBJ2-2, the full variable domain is EAGVTQSPTHLIKTRGQQATLRCSPISGHTSVYWYQQALGLGLQFLLWYDEGEERNRGNFPPRFSGRQFPNYSSELNVNALELEDSALYLCASNRRGRLTGELFFGEGSRLTVL.